These 10 T cell receptor beta chains came from one sample sequenced in a study of identical twins. TCRdb fed the 5' RACE reads into MiXCR, producing one record per CDR3 protein. The sample lists some 600,000 distinct CDR3 sequences; just over 7% were seen once. These data also formed part of another study, on yellow fever vaccine responses in identical twins.

The source material was PBMCs. These receptors came from a woman aged 18-30 years in good health.

This sequence joins TRBV6-5 and TRBJ2-1; D is unclear. The V gene's germline CDR1 is MNHEY and CDR2 SVGAGI. Trimming pared 10 bases from V and 9 bases from J, leaving 10 bases between. This CDR3 has 10 residues. Here the CDR3 reads CATQRGEQFF. The CDR3 DNA reads TGTGCCACCCAGCGAGGTGAGCAGTTCTTC.

Only a few counts were recorded for this clonotype. The rearrangement links TRBV7-9 to TRBJ1-1, with a tentative D call TRBD1 (5 bases). Trimming took 3 bases from V and 7 from J, leaving 18 bases between them. This CDR3 spans 15 amino acids. The germline CDR1 and CDR2 sequences are SEHNR and FQNEAQ (reference sequence). The CDR3 sequence: CASSFSGKRDLEAFF. The CDR3 coding sequence is TGTGCCAGCAGCTTTTCGGGGAAGCGGGACCTTGAAGCTTTCTTT. The full variable domain, completed using reference TRBV7-9 and TRBJ1-1, is DTGVSQNPRHKITKRGQNVTFRCDPISEHNRLYWYRQTLGQGPEFLTYFQNEAQLEKSRLLSDRFSAERPKGSFSTLEIQRTEQGDSAMYLCASSFSGKRDLEAFFGQGTRLTVV.

The sample holds many counts of this clonotype. V usage is TRBV5-5 and J usage is TRBJ1-4; D is unresolved. V was cut by 4 bases and J by 7 bases, with 11 bases left in between. This CDR3 is 13 amino acids long. CDR1 and CDR2 (germline): SGHKS, YYEKEE (reference sequence). For the CDR3, the DNA is TGTGCCAGCAGCCGGACGTGGGGTGAAAAACTGTTTTTT. This sequence encodes CASSRTWGEKLFF.

This clonotype was counted at least ten times. The chain joins TRBV4-1 to TRBJ2-2; perhaps D is TRBD1 or TRBD2 (5 bases each). Trimming pared 1 base from V and 0 bases from J, leaving 9 bases between. Germline V gene sequence: CDR1 MGHRA, CDR2 YSYEKL. This CDR3 spans 16 amino acids. CDR3 in amino acids: CASSQVGTANTGELFF. The DNA for the CDR3 is TGCGCCAGCAGCCAAGTGGGGACCGCGAACACCGGGGAGCTGTTTTTT.

This clonotype was observed many times. The chain uses TRBV7-8 and TRBJ2-2; 15 bases match TRBD2. The CDR3 covers 18 residues. V dropped 5 bases and J dropped 1; count of bases not matched to a gene: 5. Germline V lookup: CDR1 SGHVS, CDR2 FQNEAQ. The CDR3 DNA reads TGTGCCAGCAGCCCCCGGGGACTAGCGGGGGGGAACACCGGGGAGCTGTTTTTT. Translating it yields CASSPRGLAGGNTGELFF.

The J gene is TRBJ2-1, the V gene TRBV7-9, with D perhaps matching TRBD2 (6 bases). CDR1 is SEHNR, CDR2 FQNEAQ, per germline (reference sequence). With 7 bases removed from V and 2 bases from J, the gap between germline ends came to 12 bases. The CDR3 is 14 amino acids. The CDR3 coding sequence is TGTGCCAGCAAGTTAGCGGTACCCTACAATGAGCAGTTCTTC. Residues: CASKLAVPYNEQFF.

This clonotype was recorded at least ten times. The chain combines TRBV15 with TRBJ2-2, with 7 bases that match TRBD1. With V trimmed by 7 bases and J by 1 base, 6 bases remained unmatched. This CDR3 is 15 amino acids long. CDR1 and CDR2 from the germline V gene are LNHNV and YYDKDF (reference sequence). The CDR3 bases are TGTGCCACCACCCCGGACAGGCTGAACACCGGGGAGCTGTTTTTT. Protein product: CATTPDRLNTGELFF.

The rearrangement uses TRBV27 and TRBJ2-2, with D unclear. The CDR3 runs to 15 residues. Trimming shortened V by 3 bases and J by 0 bases, and 8 bases separated the two germline ends. Germline-derived CDR1 and CDR2 are MNHEY and SMNVEV (reference sequence). The CDR3 loop reads CASSFANTNTGELFF. As DNA, the CDR3 is TGTGCCAGCAGTTTTGCCAACACGAACACCGGGGAGCTGTTTTTT.

This clonotype has more than one count but fewer than ten. The chain recombines TRBV18 with TRBJ2-5; TRBD2 matches at 10 bases. In germline, CDR1 is KGHSH, CDR2 LQKENI. The CDR3 spans 18 residues. The trim removed 1 base at V and 0 bases at J, leaving 8 bases unmatched. Here the CDR3 reads CASSPLGTSETYQETQYF. Here the CDR3 DNA reads TGTGCCAGCTCACCACTCGGGACTAGCGAGACCTACCAAGAGACCCAGTACTTC.

This clonotype has ten or more counts. The chain uses TRBV12-3 or TRBV12-4 and TRBJ1-1, with D tentatively TRBD1 (5 bases). The CDR3 length is 15 residues. V lost 5 bases, J lost 1 base, and 14 bases lay in between. This chain's CDR3 is CASSATGTTNTEAFF. The CDR3 DNA reads TGTGCCAGCAGTGCAACCGGGACCACGAACACTGAAGCTTTCTTT.